The clone carrying this T cell receptor (beta chain) was counted ten times or more. The antigen is unknown. The data originate from a study of T cells in Graves' hyperthyroidism and ophthalmopathy. Overall study findings and caveats: Peripheral blood also featured most of the thyroid clonotypes expanded above 0.001.

Diagnosing involved the use of clinical symptoms, serum thyroxine and TRAb, thyroid ultrasound and orbital computed tomography. Looked up from germline, CDR1 is SNHLY and CDR2 is FYNNEI. V lost 4 bases, J lost 7 bases, and 7 bases lay in between. This CDR3 has 12 residues. TCR beta CDR3 regions were amplified from RNA transcripts. HTBI primers drove first-round RT-PCR of the TCR CDR3. TCRdb independently ran MiXCR on the multiplex PCR reads; one entry per CDR3 protein. This table holds approximately 380,000 distinct CDR3 sequences, about 18% found once. The specimen was blood. This clonotype originated in a woman younger than 30 with Graves' hyperthyroidism. V usage is TRBV2 and J usage is TRBJ2-2; no clear D gene. The CDR3 coding sequence is TGTGCCAGCAGTGGTGGGCTCGGGGAGCTGTTTTTT. It translates to CASSGGLGELFF. The whole variable domain, filled in from reference TRBV2 and TRBJ2-2, reads EPEVTQTPSHQVTQMGQEVILRCVPISNHLYFYWYRQILGQKVEFLVSFYNNEISEKSEIFDDQFSVERPDGSNFTLKIRSTKLEDSAMYFCASSGGLGELFFGEGSRLTVL.